The rows below give T cell receptor beta chains drawn from one sample of a study of blood T cell repertoires in COVID-19. The data were produced by immunoSEQ multiplex PCR, yet TCRdb's version contains in-frame clones alone and is incomplete. The table lists 31,000 or so clones, approximately 85% of them singletons. The sequencing sample was made of peripheral blood. These receptors were obtained from a human donor in a cohort sampled during active COVID-19. Both conserved end residues are part of each CDR3. The D gene is left open where the match is weak. The size entry is marked missing in some rows and otherwise reads once, few, many or a size class.

>TRBJ1-4|TRBV12-3/TRBV12-4|-|-
CASSLGVPGELFF
TGTGCCAGCAGTTTAGGGGTCCCCGGGGAACTGTTTTTT
>TRBJ2-5|TRBV11-1|-|TRBD2
CASRLGTTQETQYF
TGTGCCAGCAGATTAGGGACTACCCAAGAGACCCAGTACTTC
>TRBJ1-5|TRBV27|-|-
CASSSQRKQPQHF
TGTGCCAGCAGTAGCCAAAGAAAACAGCCCCAGCATTTT
>TRBJ1-6|TRBV30|-|-
CAWRRPVLRSPLHF
TGTGCCTGGAGGAGGCCGGTATTGCGTTCACCCCTCCACTTT
>TRBJ2-1|TRBV11-3|-|-
CASSLGGTSYNEQFF
TGTGCCAGCAGCTTAGGGGGGACAAGCTACAATGAGCAGTTCTTC
>TRBJ2-5|TRBV5-4|-|-
CASSLYGTGLLYQETQYF
TGTGCCAGCAGCTTGTATGGAACAGGGCTCCTGTACCAAGAGACCCAGTACTTC
>TRBJ1-3|TRBV11-2|-|-
CASSPGRGNTIYF
TGTGCCAGCAGCCCCGGACGGGGGAACACCATATATTTT
>TRBJ2-1|TRBV9|-|TRBD2
CASSTRTSGAYNEQFF
TGTGCCAGCAGCACCCGGACTAGCGGGGCCTACAATGAGCAGTTCTTC
>TRBJ1-5|TRBV6-1|-|TRBD1
CASSAPGQGTNQPQHF
TGTGCCAGCAGTGCCCCGGGACAGGGTACAAATCAGCCCCAGCATTTT
>TRBJ1-4|TRBV16|once|TRBD1
CASTFPGTGNEKLFF
TGTGCCAGCACCTTCCCGGGGACAGGGAATGAAAAACTGTTTTTT
>TRBJ2-3|TRBV5-4|-|TRBD2
CASSSGGGGTFLTDTQYF
TGTGCCAGCAGCTCGGGGGGTGGCGGGACTTTTCTCACAGATACGCAGTATTTT
>TRBJ2-1|TRBV7-9|once|-
CASSTLAQVNNEQFF
TGTGCCAGCAGCACGCTAGCGCAAGTTAACAATGAGCAGTTCTTC
>TRBJ2-1|TRBV4-2|-|TRBD2
CASSQVSGRASSYNEQFF
TGTGCCAGCAGCCAAGTTAGCGGGAGGGCCAGCTCCTACAATGAGCAGTTCTTC
>TRBJ1-6|TRBV30|-|-
CAWSVRGRNAGAYNSPLHF
TGTGCCTGGAGTGTACGGGGACGGAATGCAGGGGCCTATAATTCACCCCTCCACTTT
>TRBJ1-5|TRBV24-1|-|-
CATSDSRRGTVNQPQHF
TGTGCCACCAGTGATTCCCGACGGGGGACGGTCAATCAGCCCCAGCATTTT
>TRBJ1-6|TRBV3-1/TRBV3-2|-|-
CASSQISGLDNSPLHF
TGTGCCAGCAGCCAAATCTCAGGGTTGGATAATTCACCCCTCCACTTT
>TRBJ2-7|TRBV2|-|TRBD1
CASTQDRGYEQYF
TGTGCCAGCACCCAGGACAGGGGCTACGAGCAGTACTTC
>TRBJ2-3|TRBV28|-|-
CASSPSLWDTQYF
TGTGCCAGCAGCCCGAGTCTGTGGGATACGCAGTATTTT
>TRBJ1-5|TRBV28|-|TRBD1
CASSSSGQYSNQPQHF
TGTGCCAGCAGTTCGTCGGGACAGTATAGCAATCAGCCCCAGCATTTT
>TRBJ2-5|TRBV29-1|few|TRBD1
CSVELPWGQGRGGQETQYF
TGCAGCGTTGAACTCCCTTGGGGACAGGGGAGGGGGGGCCAAGAGACCCAGTACTTC
>TRBJ2-5|TRBV5-1|-|TRBD2
CASSLTSGGQETQYF
TGCGCCAGCAGCTTAACTAGCGGGGGCCAAGAGACCCAGTACTTC
>TRBJ2-7|TRBV25-1|-|TRBD1
CASSGQGAGSYEQYF
TGTGCCAGCAGTGGACAGGGGGCGGGATCCTACGAGCAGTACTTC
>TRBJ2-5|TRBV27|-|-
CASSFGSAGVLETQYF
TGTGCCAGCAGTTTTGGTAGCGCAGGGGTTTTAGAGACCCAGTACTTC
>TRBJ2-7|TRBV5-6|-|TRBD2
CASSGEGSLYEQYF
TGTGCCAGCAGCGGGGAGGGGAGCCTCTACGAGCAGTACTTC
>TRBJ2-1|TRBV28|-|TRBD2
CASSQGTSGYNEQFF
TGTGCCAGCAGCCAAGGGACTAGCGGTTACAATGAGCAGTTCTTC
>TRBJ2-7|TRBV5-4|-|TRBD2
CASSLDGRNEQYF
TGTGCCAGCAGCTTGGACGGGAGGAACGAGCAGTACTTC
>TRBJ2-5|TRBV9|-|TRBD2
CASSGAGRGGGETQYF
TGTGCCAGCAGCGGCGCGGGGCGGGGGGGCGGAGAGACCCAGTACTTC
>TRBJ2-7|TRBV7-2|-|TRBD2
CASSFRTSGRQYF
TGTGCCAGCAGCTTCCGTACTAGCGGGAGGCAGTACTTC
>TRBJ2-7|TRBV10-2|-|-
CASSRDLLDEQYF
TGCGCCAGCAGTCGGGACTTGCTAGACGAGCAGTACTTC
>TRBJ2-7|TRBV25-1|-|-
CASSDGGGGKGEQYF
TGTGCCAGCAGTGACGGGGGCGGGGGCAAAGGCGAGCAGTACTTC
>TRBJ1-4|TRBV4-1|-|TRBD1
CASSQEGDRRTNEKLFF
TGCGCCAGCAGCCAAGAAGGGGACAGGCGAACTAATGAAAAACTGTTTTTT
>TRBJ2-1|TRBV18|-|TRBD2
CASSPPGLAGEQFF
TGTGCCAGCTCACCACCGGGACTAGCGGGTGAGCAGTTCTTC
>TRBJ2-7|TRBV11-2|-|TRBD1
CASSLGQGGVGEQYF
TGTGCCAGCAGCTTAGGACAGGGGGGGGTTGGCGAGCAGTACTTC
>TRBJ2-7|TRBV2|-|TRBD1
CASSEMGDRTTYEQYF
TGTGCCAGCAGTGAAATGGGGGACAGGACAACCTACGAGCAGTACTTC
>TRBJ2-3|TRBV5-1|-|-
CASSLKRGSTDTQYF
TGCGCCAGCAGCTTGAAAAGGGGTTCCACAGATACGCAGTATTTT
>TRBJ1-1|TRBV10-3|-|-
CAITEGRGSTEAFF
TGTGCCATCACCGAAGGGAGGGGGAGCACTGAAGCTTTCTTT
>TRBJ1-4|TRBV29-1|-|-
CSVGGNPNEKLFF
TGCAGCGTTGGAGGGAATCCGAATGAAAAACTGTTTTTT
>TRBJ2-2|TRBV19|-|TRBD1
CASSGQGNTGELFF
TGTGCCAGTAGCGGACAGGGGAACACCGGGGAGCTGTTTTTT
>TRBJ2-1|TRBV2|-|TRBD1
CASTEWGQGYNEQFF
TGTGCCAGCACCGAATGGGGACAGGGATACAATGAGCAGTTCTTC
>TRBJ2-1|TRBV7-3|-|TRBD1
CASSLGETGGYNEQFF
TGTGCCAGCAGCTTAGGCGAGACAGGGGGTTACAATGAGCAGTTCTTC
>TRBJ2-7|TRBV27|-|TRBD2
CASSQRTSGRGNSEQYF
TGTGCCAGCAGTCAGCGGACTAGCGGGAGGGGGAACTCCGAGCAGTACTTC
>TRBJ2-1|TRBV5-4|-|TRBD2
CASRGTSGSSYNEQFF
TGTGCCAGCAGGGGGACTAGCGGGAGTAGTTACAATGAGCAGTTCTTC
>TRBJ1-1|TRBV2|-|-
CASRGRTQNTEAFF
TGTGCCAGCAGGGGTCGGACACAGAACACTGAAGCTTTCTTT
>TRBJ2-2|TRBV5-5|-|-
CASSLEALNTGELFF
TGTGCCAGCAGCTTGGAAGCGCTTAACACCGGGGAGCTGTTTTTT
>TRBJ2-5|TRBV14|-|-
CASSQDSNGGETQYF
TGTGCCAGCAGCCAAGATTCTAACGGAGGGGAGACCCAGTACTTC
>TRBJ1-1|TRBV19|-|TRBD1
CASSIHTGVGTEAFF
TGTGCCAGTAGTATCCATACAGGGGTGGGGACTGAAGCTTTCTTT
>TRBJ2-7|TRBV5-4|-|TRBD2
CASSAGLAFYEQYF
TGTGCCAGCAGCGCAGGACTAGCGTTCTACGAGCAGTACTTC
>TRBJ2-7|TRBV7-9|-|-
CASSFGGFGSSSYEQYF
TGTGCCAGCAGCTTTGGGGGGTTTGGATCTAGCTCCTACGAGCAGTACTTC
>TRBJ2-7|TRBV28|-|-
CASSLRGSYEQYF
TGTGCCAGCAGTTTACGGGGATCCTACGAGCAGTACTTC
>TRBJ2-7|TRBV19|-|TRBD2
CASSTTGTSNEQYF
TGTGCCAGTAGTACGACCGGGACTAGCAACGAGCAGTACTTC